This record concerns one T cell receptor (beta chain) sequence. The source of the sample is a study of blood T cell repertoires in COVID-19. Study summary: Samples taken during acute and convalescent COVID-19 were collected in the United States, Italy and Spain.

In the original processing: Amplified reference gene primers provided the basis for estimating nucleated cell counts. Measured with immunoSEQ multiplex PCR; TCRdb has only the in-frame clones, and not every one. V and J calls and clone size are given by that table; D and trimming were obtained from the DNA. The sample lists over 250,000 clones; 88% were seen once. Losses at the gene ends were 5 bases for V and 1 base for J; bases not matched to a gene: 7. Germline CDR1 is SGHTA and CDR2 is FQGNSA. This CDR3 comprises 15 residues. The chain uses TRBV7-2 and TRBJ1-1, with 7 bases matching TRBD1. The TCR comes from a man aged 60 to 75 who had recovered from COVID-19. Sequencing was performed on peripheral blood. For the CDR3, the DNA is TGTGCCAGCAGCGATACAGGGGTCACGAACACTGAAGCTTTCTTT. Protein product: CASSDTGVTNTEAFF.